These T cell receptor beta chains were read from a single sample in a study of identical twins. TCRdb redid the calling of the 5' RACE reads with MiXCR, one entry per CDR3 protein. The data show hundreds of thousands of distinct CDR3 sequences, around 21% seen once. The same data also contributed to another study, on T cells expressing NK-cell markers.

What was sequenced was PBMCs. These receptors were obtained from a woman aged 18-35 years in good health. Both conserved end residues are part of each CDR3. A D gene is named only where the DNA matches it firmly. Clone size is given for some rows only: seen once, a few or many times, or a class if the clone is expanded.

TRBV5-1	few	NA	TRBJ2-2	TGCGCCAGCAGCTTGGTCGAAGCGAACACCGGGGAGCTGTTTTTT	CASSLVEANTGELFF
TRBV6-5	NA	NA	TRBJ2-2	TGTGCCAGCAGTGTACTAGGCACGGGCACCGGGGAGCTGTTTTTT	CASSVLGTGTGELFF
TRBV7-9	NA	NA	TRBJ2-7	TGTGCCAGCAGCCCCCAAAACGAGCAGTACTTC	CASSPQNEQYF
TRBV5-1	NA	NA	TRBJ2-3	TGCGCCAGCAAGGCGGAACGCACAGATACGCAGTATTTT	CASKAERTDTQYF
TRBV5-1	few	NA	TRBJ1-2	TGCGCCAGCAGACAGAGCCGCTCCCTCGATGGGTATGGCTACACCTTC	CASRQSRSLDGYGYTF
TRBV20-1	NA	NA	TRBJ2-2	TGCAGTGCTAGATCGCGGAACACCGGGGAGCTGTTTTTT	CSARSRNTGELFF
TRBV12-3/TRBV12-4	NA	TRBD2	TRBJ2-1	TGTGCCAGCAGTTTGAGCGGGAGGGCCTGGTACAATGAGCAGTTCTTC	CASSLSGRAWYNEQFF
TRBV7-2	few	NA	TRBJ2-5	TGTGCCAGCAGCTTTCAGACGGGAAAAGAGACCCAGTACTTC	CASSFQTGKETQYF
TRBV12-3/TRBV12-4	NA	NA	TRBJ2-5	TGTGCCAGCACCACTGGGCCCCGCCGGACATCAGGGGAGACCCAGTACTTC	CASTTGPRRTSGETQYF
TRBV27	NA	NA	TRBJ2-1	TGTGCCAGCAGTTTCCCAGGGTCAAAGCAGTTCTTC	CASSFPGSKQFF
TRBV6-1	NA	NA	TRBJ2-6	TGTGCCATACAACCGGGGGTTGCCGGGGCCAACGTCCTGACTTTC	CAIQPGVAGANVLTF
TRBV7-9	NA	NA	TRBJ2-3	TGTGCCAGCAGCCAAGATGGTACGGCGCAGTATTTT	CASSQDGTAQYF
TRBV20-1	NA	TRBD2	TRBJ2-2	TGCAGTGCTAGAGAACTAGCGGGCGCCGGGGAGCTGTTTTTT	CSARELAGAGELFF
TRBV6-1	NA	NA	TRBJ2-3	TGTGCCAGCCGCCCAGACCCCACAGATACGCAGTATTTT	CASRPDPTDTQYF
TRBV7-9	NA	TRBD1	TRBJ1-2	TGTGCCAGCAGCTTAATGGACAGGCCTTATGGCTACACCTTC	CASSLMDRPYGYTF
TRBV6-5	NA	NA	TRBJ2-1	TGTGCCAGCAGTTACTCGTGGGGAACCAATGAGCAGTTCTTC	CASSYSWGTNEQFF
TRBV7-2	NA	NA	TRBJ2-1	TGTGCCAGCAGCCCGGAGGGCCTCTCCTACAATGAGCAGTTCTTC	CASSPEGLSYNEQFF
TRBV20-1	NA	TRBD2	TRBJ2-1	TGCAGTGCTAGACTAGCGGGGGGGCGCAATGAGCAGTTCTTC	CSARLAGGRNEQFF
TRBV7-2	once	NA	TRBJ2-3	TGTGCCAGCAGCTTAAGAAGGCCCGAGGATACGCAGTATTTT	CASSLRRPEDTQYF
TRBV4-3	many	NA	TRBJ2-1	TGCGCCAGCAGCCAAGGCGATAGGCAGACTTTTGAGCAGTTCTTC	CASSQGDRQTFEQFF
TRBV9	few	NA	TRBJ2-7	TGTGCCAGCAGCGTAGGTGGGATAGGCGAGCAGTACTTC	CASSVGGIGEQYF
TRBV7-2	NA	TRBD2	TRBJ2-3	TGTGCCAGCAGTCCCCCCGGCCGGGGGGAACGGTATTTT	CASSPPGRGERYF
TRBV2	few	TRBD2	TRBJ2-7	TGTGCCAGCAGTGAACCCTCTAGCGGAGCAGGCTACGAGCAGTACTTC	CASSEPSSGAGYEQYF
TRBV3-1	NA	TRBD2	TRBJ2-1	TGTGCCTCCTGCAAAGAGGTAGCGGGGGCGCCTGGTAGTGAGCAGTTCTTC	CASCKEVAGAPGSEQFF
TRBV10-3	many	NA	TRBJ1-6	TGTGCCATCAGTGTGGGGGAAGATAATTCACCCCTCCACTTT	CAISVGEDNSPLHF
TRBV6-1	few	TRBD2	TRBJ2-4	TGTGCCAGCAGTCTAGCGGGAGTTTCGGCCAAAAACATTCAGTACTTC	CASSLAGVSAKNIQYF
TRBV25-1	few	NA	TRBJ2-5	TGTGCCAGCAGTGAATTACCGCACCAAGAGACCCAGTACTTC	CASSELPHQETQYF
TRBV5-1	NA	NA	TRBJ2-5	TGCGCCAGCAGCTTAGGCGGGACACCACAAGAGACCCAGTACTTC	CASSLGGTPQETQYF
TRBV7-2	few	NA	TRBJ1-1	TGTGCCAGCAGCTTAGCGACTATGAACACTGAAGCTTTCTTT	CASSLATMNTEAFF
TRBV7-2	many	NA	TRBJ2-1	TGTGCCAGCAGCTTAGCAGTCGGGAGCTACAATGAGCAGTTCTTC	CASSLAVGSYNEQFF
TRBV12-3/TRBV12-4	NA	NA	TRBJ2-1	TGTGCCAGCAGCCGCGGCACCGGGACACCCTCCTACAATGAGCAGTTCTTC	CASSRGTGTPSYNEQFF
TRBV9	NA	NA	TRBJ2-2	TGTGCCAGCAGCGTCGGGGAATTTGGCGAGCTGTTTTTT	CASSVGEFGELFF
TRBV5-5	few	NA	TRBJ1-5	TGTGCCAGCAGCCATACAGGGTCCAATCAGCCCCAGCATTTT	CASSHTGSNQPQHF
TRBV12-3/TRBV12-4	few	NA	TRBJ2-5	TGTGCCAGCAGCCAAGGGAGAAACCTCCGGGAGACCCAGTACTTC	CASSQGRNLRETQYF
TRBV9	NA	TRBD1	TRBJ2-5	TGTGCCAGCAGCGGACAGGGGGGCCGAGAGACCCAGTACTTC	CASSGQGGRETQYF
TRBV9	few	NA	TRBJ2-7	TGTGCCAGCAACGTAGAGGGCGAGGACTACGAGCAGTACTTC	CASNVEGEDYEQYF
TRBV5-1	few	NA	TRBJ2-3	TGCGCCAGCAGCGAGGGGATAGGATTTTATGAGTATTTT	CASSEGIGFYEYF
TRBV20-1	few	NA	TRBJ1-1	TGCAGTGCTAGAATGGTCCCTGAAGCTTTCTTT	CSARMVPEAFF
TRBV20-1	few	NA	TRBJ2-4	TGCAGTGTACCGGAGAGCCCCGTCAAAAACATTCAGTACTTC	CSVPESPVKNIQYF
TRBV5-1	few	TRBD2	TRBJ2-7	TGCGCCAGCAGCTTACTAGCGGCCGACGACGAGCAGTACTTC	CASSLLAADDEQYF
TRBV6-5	few	NA	TRBJ2-5	TGTGCCAGCAGTTACTCGAAGGGAAGCCCGTACTTC	CASSYSKGSPYF
TRBV7-8	few	NA	TRBJ2-7	TGTGCCAGCAGCGAAGGGACTCTCACCTACGAGCAGTACTTC	CASSEGTLTYEQYF